Below, 32 T cell receptor beta chains from the same sample are listed, as sequenced in a study of STAT5B mutations in CD4+ large granular lymphocyte leukemia. Data came from immunoSEQ multiplex PCR; TCRdb stores just in-frame clones and leaves some out. The sample carries around 37,000 clones, about 80% recorded once. The material sequenced was CD4+ T cells from blood buffy coats. The receptors derive from a human donor in good health.

V gene TRBV18 combines with J gene TRBJ2-5; D may correspond to TRBD1 or TRBD2 (5 bases each). This CDR3 comprises 14 residues. The V and J ends lost 4 bases and 2 bases respectively, with 11 bases between them. Germline-derived CDR1 and CDR2 are KGHSH and LQKENI. The CDR3: CASSLGVGQETQYF. In nucleotides, the CDR3 is TGTGCCAGCTCACTGGGGGTAGGGCAAGAGACCCAGTACTTC.

This clone is medium-sized. The chain links TRBV14 to TRBJ1-4; 7 nucleotides line up with TRBD1. Germline V gene sequence: CDR1 SGHDN, CDR2 FVKESK. With V trimmed by 4 bases and J by 10 bases, 12 bases remained unmatched. This CDR3 region has 15 residues. The CDR3 protein is CASSRDFDRERKLFF. Written as DNA, the CDR3 is TGTGCCAGCAGCCGCGATTTTGACAGGGAGCGAAAACTGTTTTTT.

V gene TRBV2 combines with J gene TRBJ1-5; D unclear. V lost 5 bases and J 4 bases, leaving 12 bases between the germline ends. Germline CDR1 is SNHLY and CDR2 is FYNNEI. The CDR3 loop spans 14 amino acids. The CDR3 spells CASSFEGPNQPQHF. CDR3 nucleotide sequence: TGTGCCAGCAGTTTTGAAGGCCCGAATCAGCCCCAGCATTTT. The full variable domain, in which reference TRBV2 and TRBJ1-5 provide the parts outside the CDR3, is EPEVTQTPSHQVTQMGQEVILRCVPISNHLYFYWYRQILGQKVEFLVSFYNNEISEKSEIFDDQFSVERPDGSNFTLKIRSTKLEDSAMYFCASSFEGPNQPQHFGDGTRLSIL.

By sample share, this clone is medium-sized. V usage is TRBV5-1 and J usage is TRBJ2-5; the match to TRBD2 covers 7 bases. Germline CDR1 SGHRS, CDR2 YFSETQ. The CDR3 contains 14 residues. Trimming at V came to 2 bases and at J to 0 bases, leaving 1 base not matched to a gene. The CDR3 region is CASSFSGYQETQYF. The CDR3 DNA reads TGCGCCAGCAGCTTTAGCGGGTACCAAGAGACCCAGTACTTC. The whole variable domain, filled in from reference TRBV5-1 and TRBJ2-5, reads KAGVTQTPRYLIKTRGQQVTLSCSPISGHRSVSWYQQTPGQGLQFLFEYFSETQRNKGNFPGRFSGRQFSNSRSEMNVSTLELGDSALYLCASSFSGYQETQYFGPGTRLLVL.

This clone has more than one count but fewer than ten. This chain uses TRBV7-9 with TRBJ1-1; 8 bases agree with TRBD1. This CDR3 is built from 15 residues. Germline V gene lookup returns CDR1 SEHNR and CDR2 FQNEAQ (reference sequence). With 7 bases clipped from V and 7 bases from J, the junction kept 14 bases outside the gene matches. CDR3 amino acids: CASTFRGQAGDEAFF. CDR3 in DNA: TGTGCCAGCACCTTCAGGGGGCAGGCGGGTGATGAAGCTTTCTTT.

This clone turned up a few times. This chain connects TRBV4-1 to TRBJ1-5, with D maybe TRBD1 (5 bases). The germline V gene has CDR1 MGHRA and CDR2 YSYEKL. CDR3 length equals 19 residues. V gave up 0 bases and J gave up 4 bases, with 22 bases separating them. The CDR3 DNA follows: TGCGCCAGCAGCCAAGATATCCCGATATTCCGGACACAGAATCAGCCCCAGCATTTT. This translates into CASSQDIPIFRTQNQPQHF.

There are a few counts of this clone. The rearrangement joins TRBV19 to TRBJ1-1; possible D gene TRBD1, 6 bases. The CDR3 contains 16 residues. The germline CDR1 and CDR2 sequences are LNHDA and SQIVND (reference sequence). Deletions cut 0 bases from V and 4 bases from J, with 15 bases between. The CDR3 bases are TGTGCCAGTAGTATAGATCTACAGGGAAGACCCACTGAAGCTTTCTTT. It codes for CASSIDLQGRPTEAFF.

In this sample, this clone turned up once. The V and J genes are TRBV20-1 and TRBJ2-5; D might be TRBD1 or TRBD2, each matching 5 bases. The germline gives CDR1 DFQATT, CDR2 SNEGSKA (reference sequence). The CDR3 is 11 amino acids. The V gene lost 4 bases and the J gene lost 11 bases, with 14 bases spanning the gap. CDR3 loop: CSATGTVEQYF. As DNA, the CDR3 is TGCAGTGCTACTGGGACGGTGGAGCAGTACTTC.

This clone was counted a single time. DNA for the CDR3: TGTGCCAGCAGCAATCTTCGAACTTGCACAGATACGCAGTATTTT. Amino acids: CASSNLRTCTDTQYF. The chain is built from TRBV21-1 and TRBJ2-3; TRBD2, the D gene given by the table, was not confirmed from the DNA. TRBV21-1 is listed as a pseudogene. The CDR3 sequence is 15 residues long.

The genes are TRBV19 and TRBJ1-1; no firm D call. Trimming removed 2 bases at V and 3 bases at J, with 7 bases between. Germline CDR1 is LNHDA and CDR2 is SQIVND (reference sequence). CDR3 size: 13 residues. CDR3 protein: CASSISRYTEAFF. The CDR3 nucleotides read TGTGCCAGTAGTATATCCCGCTACACTGAAGCTTTCTTT.

This rearrangement joins TRBV5-1 to TRBJ2-2; weak D call: TRBD2 (6 bases). V was shortened by 0 bases and J by 2 bases, with 11 bases between the two germline ends. The germline gives CDR1 SGHRS, CDR2 YFSETQ. This CDR3 has 16 residues. CDR3 coding DNA: TGCGCCAGCAGCTTGGCCGCGGGGTCCAACACCGGGGAGCTGTTTTTT. This translates into CASSLAAGSNTGELFF.

The genes are TRBV5-6 and TRBJ2-5; D is unresolved. V was trimmed by 1 base and J by 5 bases, leaving 15 bases between them. Germline V gives CDR1 SGHDT, CDR2 YYEEEE. The CDR3 covers 15 residues. The CDR3 coding sequence is TGTGCCAGCAGCTTGATTTACTCGCTCTTGGAGACCCAGTACTTC. As protein: CASSLIYSLLETQYF.

The count of this clone is one. The chain employs TRBV5-1 and TRBJ2-3; tentatively, D is TRBD1 or TRBD2 (6 bases each). Germline CDR1 is SGHRS and CDR2 is YFSETQ. V lost 4 bases and J 0 bases, leaving 12 bases between the germline ends. The CDR3 length is 15 residues. CDR3 protein: CASSPGAASTDTQYF. The CDR3 nucleotides read TGCGCCAGCAGCCCGGGGGCCGCTAGCACAGATACGCAGTATTTT.

V gene TRBV7-9 combines with J gene TRBJ2-5; maybe TRBD2 (7 bases). V lost 2 bases, J lost 5 bases, and 15 bases lay in between. Per the germline V gene, CDR1 is SEHNR and CDR2 is FQNEAQ (reference sequence). CDR3 length: 15 amino acids. The CDR3 coding sequence is TGTGCCAGCAGCTTACCCGGGGGGCGAGCGGAGACCCAGTACTTC. Protein: CASSLPGGRAETQYF.

V gene TRBV9 combines with J gene TRBJ1-3, with a tentative D call TRBD1 (5 bases). This CDR3 region has 17 residues. Germline V gene lookup returns CDR1 SGDLS and CDR2 YYNGEE. Trimming left V 4 bases short and J 6 bases short, with 23 bases between. The CDR3 coding sequence is TGTGCCAGCAGCCCCAGATTGCAGGGTCGGGGAGAAAACACCATATATTTT. Its protein is CASSPRLQGRGENTIYF.

This chain uses TRBV7-9 with TRBJ2-7; D remains ambiguous. The CDR3 extends over 14 amino acids. Trimming took off 0 bases at V and 0 bases at J, with 6 bases between the two ends. Germline assignment: CDR1 SEHNR and CDR2 FQNEAQ (reference sequence). The CDR3 nucleotides are TGTGCCAGCAGCTTAGCACTTTCCTCCTACGAGCAGTACTTC. Translating gives CASSLALSSYEQYF.

This clone has just one count. The gene calls are TRBV6-1 and TRBJ1-6; D uncertain. Trimming shortened V by 10 bases and J by 5 bases, and 18 bases separated the two germline ends. The CDR3 totals 15 residues. CDR1 and CDR2 (germline): MNHNS, SASEGT. CDR3 bases: TGTGCCACTACGCGGGAAAATCGGCATAATTCACCCCTCCACTTT. Translating it yields CATTRENRHNSPLHF.

The CDR3, as DNA: TGCGCCAGCAGGCTCGGACAGGAGGTCAATCAGCCCCAGCATTTT. This gives the protein CASRLGQEVNQPQHF. The V and J genes are TRBV5-1 and TRBJ1-5, with TRBD1 matching over 7 bases. The CDR3 has 15 residues. The germline V gene encodes CDR1 SGHRS and CDR2 YFSETQ. V trimming: 5 bases; J trimming: 3 bases; junction bases outside the gene matches: 8. The variable domain in full, with the rest retrieved from reference TRBV5-1 and TRBJ1-5, is KAGVTQTPRYLIKTRGQQVTLSCSPISGHRSVSWYQQTPGQGLQFLFEYFSETQRNKGNFPGRFSGRQFSNSRSEMNVSTLELGDSALYLCASRLGQEVNQPQHFGDGTRLSIL.

The chain couples TRBV2 to TRBJ1-3; D not certain. Trimming stripped 6 bases from V and 1 base from J, with 10 bases between. The CDR3 length is 14 residues. Germline V gene lookup returns CDR1 SNHLY and CDR2 FYNNEI. The CDR3 bases are TGTGCCAGCAGACTACAACGTTCTGGAAACACCATATATTTT. This translates into CASRLQRSGNTIYF. Using reference TRBV2 and TRBJ1-3 for the parts outside the CDR3, the full variable domain is EPEVTQTPSHQVTQMGQEVILRCVPISNHLYFYWYRQILGQKVEFLVSFYNNEISEKSEIFDDQFSVERPDGSNFTLKIRSTKLEDSAMYFCASRLQRSGNTIYFGEGSWLTVV.

The genes are TRBV27 and TRBJ1-2; 8 positions agree with TRBD1. The V gene's germline CDR1 is MNHEY and CDR2 SMNVEV (reference sequence). V shed 5 bases and J 3 bases; nucleotides not matched to a gene: 11. This CDR3 region has 16 residues. The CDR3, as DNA: TGTGCCAGCAGTCTAACAGGGGGGCTTACATACTATGGCTACACCTTC. This translates into CASSLTGGLTYYGYTF.

The rearrangement uses TRBV20-1 and TRBJ2-5; D perhaps matches TRBD2 (5 bases). CDR3 length: 11 residues. Germline V gene lookup returns CDR1 DFQATT and CDR2 SNEGSKA (reference sequence). Trimming took off 6 bases at V and 4 bases at J, with 9 bases between the two ends. In DNA, the CDR3 is TGCAGTGCCATAGAGGGAGAGACCCAGTACTTC. Translated, it gives CSAIEGETQYF.

The CDR3 here is CASSSYNEQYF. The CDR3, as DNA: TGCGCCAGCAGCTCTTATAACGAGCAGTACTTC. V usage is TRBV10-2 and J usage is TRBJ2-7, with unresolved D. Per the germline V gene, CDR1 is WSHSY and CDR2 is SAAADI. V lost 6 bases and J 5 bases, leaving 8 bases between the germline ends. CDR3 size: 11 residues.

This clone was found once. The chain joins TRBV27 to TRBJ2-4; 9 nucleotides line up with TRBD1. The CDR3 length is 15 residues. V was clipped by 5 bases and J by 3 bases; unmatched bases: 5. CDR1 is MNHEY, CDR2 SMNVEV, per germline (reference sequence). The CDR3 bases are TGTGCCAGCAGTGGACAGGGGCGCGACAAAAACATTCAGTACTTC. Residues: CASSGQGRDKNIQYF.

The count of this clone is one. The J gene is TRBJ2-1, the V gene TRBV5-4; weak D call: TRBD1 (6 bases). CDR1 is SGHNT and CDR2 is YYREEE in the germline V gene (reference sequence). The CDR3 runs to 14 residues. The V gene lost 7 bases and the J gene lost 4 bases, with 15 bases spanning the gap. CDR3 sequence: CASGPKGEYNEQFF. Here the CDR3 DNA reads TGTGCCAGCGGTCCGAAGGGGGAGTACAATGAGCAGTTCTTC.

The chain combines TRBV10-3 with TRBJ2-7; 14 nucleotides line up with TRBD2. Germline V CDR1 and CDR2: ENHRY, SYGVKD. The CDR3 is 14 amino acids. Losses at the gene ends were 4 bases for V and 9 bases for J; bases not matched to a gene: 5. CDR3 in DNA: TGTGCCATCAGTGCGGGACTAGCGGGGGACGCGCAGTACTTC. This sequence encodes CAISAGLAGDAQYF.

The chain recombines TRBV28 with TRBJ2-3, with TRBD1 matching over 9 bases. From germline, CDR1 is MDHEN and CDR2 SYDVKM. V gave up 2 bases and J gave up 11 bases; unmatched junction bases: 5. This CDR3 comprises 13 residues. The CDR3 bases are TGTGCCAGCAGTTTAAGACCGGGACAGGGGCAGTATTTT. This codes for CASSLRPGQGQYF.

The chain is built from TRBV4-3 and TRBJ1-3, with D hard to call. Germline loops: CDR1 LGHNA, CDR2 YSLEER. The ends were cut back, 0 bases at V and 2 bases at J, with 5 bases in the middle. The CDR3 covers 14 residues. The CDR3 DNA sequence: TGCGCCAGCAGCCAAGACTTGCCTGGAAACACCATATATTTT. This translates into CASSQDLPGNTIYF.

This clone has just a few counts. This chain links TRBV19 with TRBJ1-1; weak D call: TRBD1 (5 bases). Germline V gives CDR1 LNHDA, CDR2 SQIVND (reference sequence). The CDR3 is 11 residues long. Trimming cost V 6 bases and J 10 bases, with 12 bases left between them. CDR3 loop: CASRKQAVAFF. Here the CDR3 DNA reads TGTGCCAGTAGGAAACAGGCTGTAGCTTTCTTT.

This clone has a handful of counts. The chain links TRBV15 to TRBJ1-1, with D tentatively TRBD1 (5 bases). The germline V and J ends were trimmed by 0 bases and 3 bases, with 8 bases remaining between them. From germline, CDR1 is LNHNV and CDR2 YYDKDF (reference sequence). The CDR3 is 14 amino acids. The CDR3 here is CATSRERGDTEAFF. In DNA form, the CDR3 reads TGTGCCACCAGCAGAGAACGGGGCGACACTGAAGCTTTCTTT.

The chain is built from TRBV5-1 and TRBJ2-5; the D is unclear. This CDR3 is 11 amino acids long. Trimming removed 4 bases at V and 2 bases at J, with 3 bases between. Per the germline V gene, CDR1 is SGHRS and CDR2 is YFSETQ. CDR3 in DNA: TGCGCCAGCAGCGGGCAAGAGACCCAGTACTTC. Protein: CASSGQETQYF.

The V gene is TRBV6-1, the J gene TRBJ1-1, with 9 bases that match TRBD1. Trimming removed 4 bases from V and 4 bases from J; junction bases left unmatched: 10. The CDR3 is 16 residues long. The germline V gene has CDR1 MNHNS and CDR2 SASEGT. The DNA for the CDR3 is TGTGCCAGCAGTGGAAACGCCGGGACAGGGTCCACTGAAGCTTTCTTT. It codes for CASSGNAGTGSTEAFF.

The gene calls are TRBV7-9 and TRBJ2-3, with TRBD2 matching over 7 bases. Germline V gene data show CDR1 as SEHNR and CDR2 as FQNEAQ (reference sequence). Trimming removed 2 bases from V and 2 bases from J; junction bases left unmatched: 7. CDR3 length: 16 amino acids. CDR3 residues: CASSLPGTIPTDTQYF. Here the CDR3 DNA reads TGTGCCAGCAGCTTACCCGGGACTATCCCCACAGATACGCAGTATTTT.